A single T cell receptor beta chain is shown here with its context. Its cognate antigen is unknown. Gene and germline names: mouse. The CDR3 end falls 1 residue outside the read, so it is completed with the germline J gene. Time point noted: mouse harvest day 14 after allogeneic transplant. Each mouse received 10^7 T-cell-depleted marrow cells plus 10^6 splenic CD5+ T cells by tail vein. This sample stems from a study of tissue T cells after allogeneic stem cell transplantation. Study-wide points: Shared clones across patients were few; motif clustering revealed tissue-specific shared signatures. Blood and spleen captured only part of the tissue TCR repertoire. Anatomically similar tissues had similar TCR repertoires within each patient. The study did not identify alloreactive or antigen-specific tissue TCRs, and some clones might be persisting host cells.

Sequencing used immunoSEQ multiplex PCR; TCRdb keeps in-frame clones, though not all of them. The sample includes some 4,500 clones, about 50% of them seen just once. Trimming pared 4 bases from V and 4 bases from J, leaving 7 bases between. The CDR3 runs to 12 residues. The germline V gene encodes CDR1 SNHLY and CDR2 FYNGKV (reference sequence). This chain uses TRBV3 with TRBJ1-2, with unresolved D. Sequencing used gut tissue. The sequence was collected from a female BALB/c mouse given C57BL/6 T cells with graft-versus-host disease after an allogeneic hematopoietic cell transplant. The CDR3 reads CASSSGGSDYTF. The sequenced part of the CDR3 DNA is TGTGCCAGCAGCTCAGGAGGCTCCGACTACACC.